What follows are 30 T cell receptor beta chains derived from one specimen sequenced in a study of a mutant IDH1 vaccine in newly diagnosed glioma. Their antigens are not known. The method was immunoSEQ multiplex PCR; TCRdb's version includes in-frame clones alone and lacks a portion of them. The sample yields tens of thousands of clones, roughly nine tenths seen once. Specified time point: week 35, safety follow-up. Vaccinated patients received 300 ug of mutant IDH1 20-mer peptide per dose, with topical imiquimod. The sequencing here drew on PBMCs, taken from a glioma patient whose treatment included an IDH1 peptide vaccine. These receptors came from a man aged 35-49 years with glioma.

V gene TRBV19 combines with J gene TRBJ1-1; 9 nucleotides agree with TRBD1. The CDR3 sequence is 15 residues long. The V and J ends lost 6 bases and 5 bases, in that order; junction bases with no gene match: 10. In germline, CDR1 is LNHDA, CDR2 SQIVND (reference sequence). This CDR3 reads CASSEQGARGTEAFF. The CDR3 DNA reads TGTGCCAGTAGCGAACAGGGGGCGAGGGGAACTGAAGCTTTCTTT.

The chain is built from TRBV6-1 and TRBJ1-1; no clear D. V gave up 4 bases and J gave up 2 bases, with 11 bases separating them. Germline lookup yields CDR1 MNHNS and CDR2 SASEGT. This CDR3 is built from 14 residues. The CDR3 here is CASSGTGSNTEAFF. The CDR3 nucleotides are TGTGCCAGCAGTGGGACCGGGAGTAACACTGAAGCTTTCTTT.

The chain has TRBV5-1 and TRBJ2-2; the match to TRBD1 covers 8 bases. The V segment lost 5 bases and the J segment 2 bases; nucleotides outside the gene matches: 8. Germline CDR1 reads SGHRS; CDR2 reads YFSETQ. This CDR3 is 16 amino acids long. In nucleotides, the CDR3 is TGCGCCAGCAGTGTGAGGGACAGGATTAACACCGGGGAGCTGTTTTTT. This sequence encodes CASSVRDRINTGELFF. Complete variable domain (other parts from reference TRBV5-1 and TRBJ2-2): KAGVTQTPRYLIKTRGQQVTLSCSPISGHRSVSWYQQTPGQGLQFLFEYFSETQRNKGNFPGRFSGRQFSNSRSEMNVSTLELGDSALYLCASSVRDRINTGELFFGEGSRLTVL.

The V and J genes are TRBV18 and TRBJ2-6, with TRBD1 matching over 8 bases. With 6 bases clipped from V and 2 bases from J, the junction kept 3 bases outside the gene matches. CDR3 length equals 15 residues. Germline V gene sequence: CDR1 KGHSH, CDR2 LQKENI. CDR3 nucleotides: TGTGCCAGCTCCCAGGGGGCGACTGGGGCCAACGTCCTGACTTTC. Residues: CASSQGATGANVLTF.

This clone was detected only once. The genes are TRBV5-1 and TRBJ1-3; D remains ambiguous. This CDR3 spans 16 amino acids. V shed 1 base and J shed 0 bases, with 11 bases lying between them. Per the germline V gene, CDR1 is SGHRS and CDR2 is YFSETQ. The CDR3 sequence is CASSLTSPGSGNTIYF. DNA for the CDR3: TGCGCCAGCAGCTTGACCTCCCCGGGCTCTGGAAACACCATATATTTT. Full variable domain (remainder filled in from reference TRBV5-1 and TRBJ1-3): KAGVTQTPRYLIKTRGQQVTLSCSPISGHRSVSWYQQTPGQGLQFLFEYFSETQRNKGNFPGRFSGRQFSNSRSEMNVSTLELGDSALYLCASSLTSPGSGNTIYFGEGSWLTVV.

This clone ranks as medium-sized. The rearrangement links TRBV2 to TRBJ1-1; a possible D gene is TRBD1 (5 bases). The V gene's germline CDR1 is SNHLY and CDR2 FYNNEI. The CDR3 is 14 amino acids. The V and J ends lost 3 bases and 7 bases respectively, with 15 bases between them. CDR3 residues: CASSDSRVEVEAFF. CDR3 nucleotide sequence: TGTGCCAGCAGTGACTCCAGGGTGGAGGTTGAAGCTTTCTTT.

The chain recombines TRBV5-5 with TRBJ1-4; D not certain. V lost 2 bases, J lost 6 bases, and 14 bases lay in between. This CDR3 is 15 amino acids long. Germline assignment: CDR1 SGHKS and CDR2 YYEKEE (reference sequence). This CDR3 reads CASSLRRGGDEKLFF. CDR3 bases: TGTGCCAGCAGCTTACGACGAGGTGGTGATGAAAAACTGTTTTTT. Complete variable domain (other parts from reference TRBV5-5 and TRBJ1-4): DAGVTQSPTHLIKTRGQQVTLRCSPISGHKSVSWYQQVLGQGPQFIFQYYEKEERGRGNFPDRFSARQFPNYSSELNVNALLLGDSALYLCASSLRRGGDEKLFFGSGTQLSVL.

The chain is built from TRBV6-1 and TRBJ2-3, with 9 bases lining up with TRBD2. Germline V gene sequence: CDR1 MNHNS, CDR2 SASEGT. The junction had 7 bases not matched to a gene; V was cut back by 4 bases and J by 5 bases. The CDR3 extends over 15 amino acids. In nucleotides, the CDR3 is TGTGCCAGCAGTGTACTAGCGGGCGAGGGAGATACGCAGTATTTT. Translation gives CASSVLAGEGDTQYF.

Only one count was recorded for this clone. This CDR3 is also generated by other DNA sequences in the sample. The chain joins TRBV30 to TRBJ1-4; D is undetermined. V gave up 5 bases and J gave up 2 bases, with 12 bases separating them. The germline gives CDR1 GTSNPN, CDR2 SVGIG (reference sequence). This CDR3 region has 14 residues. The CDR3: CAWARVQTNEKLFF. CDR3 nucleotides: TGTGCCTGGGCAAGAGTGCAGACTAATGAAAAACTGTTTTTT.

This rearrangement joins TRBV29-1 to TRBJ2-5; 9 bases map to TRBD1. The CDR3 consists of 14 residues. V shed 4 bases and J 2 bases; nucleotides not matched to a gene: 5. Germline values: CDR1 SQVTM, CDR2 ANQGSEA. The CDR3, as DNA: TGCAGCGTTGGCGGGACAGGGACACAAGAGACCCAGTACTTC. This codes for CSVGGTGTQETQYF. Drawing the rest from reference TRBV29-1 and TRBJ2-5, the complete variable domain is SAVISQKPSRDICQRGTSLTIQCQVDSQVTMMFWYRQQPGQSLTLIATANQGSEATYESGFVIDKFPISRPNLTFSTLTVSNMSPEDSSIYLCSVGGTGTQETQYFGPGTRLLVL.

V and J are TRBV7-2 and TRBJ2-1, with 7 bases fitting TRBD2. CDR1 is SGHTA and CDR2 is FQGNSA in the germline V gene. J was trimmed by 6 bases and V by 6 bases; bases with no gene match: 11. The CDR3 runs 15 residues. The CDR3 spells CASRRGAGASNEQFF. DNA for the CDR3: TGTGCCAGCAGGAGAGGGGCGGGAGCCTCCAATGAGCAGTTCTTC. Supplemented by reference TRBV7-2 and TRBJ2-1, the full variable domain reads GAGVSQSPSNKVTEKGKDVELRCDPISGHTALYWYRQSLGQGLEFLIYFQGNSAPDKSGLPSDRFSAERTGGSVSTLTIQRTQQEDSAVYLCASRRGAGASNEQFFGPGTRLTVL.

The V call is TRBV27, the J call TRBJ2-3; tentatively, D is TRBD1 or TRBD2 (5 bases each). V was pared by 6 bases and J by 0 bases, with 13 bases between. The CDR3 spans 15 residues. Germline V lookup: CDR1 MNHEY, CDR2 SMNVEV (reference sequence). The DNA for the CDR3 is TGTGCCAGCAGCGCTTCGGGGCTTAGCACAGATACGCAGTATTTT. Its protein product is CASSASGLSTDTQYF.

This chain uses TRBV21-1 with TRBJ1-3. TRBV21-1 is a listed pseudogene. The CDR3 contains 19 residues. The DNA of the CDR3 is TGTGCCCGCGGTGCGAACGGTTCGGGATTGACAGTCCCTGGAAACACCATATATTTT. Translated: CARGANGSGLTVPGNTIYF.

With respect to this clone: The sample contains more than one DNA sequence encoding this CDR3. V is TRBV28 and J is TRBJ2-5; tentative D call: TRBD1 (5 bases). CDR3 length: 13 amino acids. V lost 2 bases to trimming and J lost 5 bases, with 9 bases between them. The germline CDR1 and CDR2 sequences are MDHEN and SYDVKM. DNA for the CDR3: TGTGCCAGCAGTTTACCAGGGCGGGAGACCCAGTACTTC. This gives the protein CASSLPGRETQYF.

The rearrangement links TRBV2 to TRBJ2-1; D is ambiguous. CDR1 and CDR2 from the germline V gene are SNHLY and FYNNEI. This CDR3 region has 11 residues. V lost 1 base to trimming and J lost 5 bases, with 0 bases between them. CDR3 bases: TGTGCCAGCAGTGAAGACAATGAGCAGTTCTTC. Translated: CASSEDNEQFF.

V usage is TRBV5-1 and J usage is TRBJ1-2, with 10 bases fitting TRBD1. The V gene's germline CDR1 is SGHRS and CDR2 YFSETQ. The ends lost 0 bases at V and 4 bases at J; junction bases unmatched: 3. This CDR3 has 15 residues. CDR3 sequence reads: CASSLGDRGAYGYTF. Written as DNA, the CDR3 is TGCGCCAGCAGCTTGGGGGACAGGGGAGCCTATGGCTACACCTTC.

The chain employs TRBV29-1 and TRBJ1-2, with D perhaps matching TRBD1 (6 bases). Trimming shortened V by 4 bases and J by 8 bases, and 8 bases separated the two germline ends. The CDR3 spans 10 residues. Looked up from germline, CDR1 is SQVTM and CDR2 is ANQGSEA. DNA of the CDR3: TGCAGCGTTGGACAGGAAGGCTACACCTTC. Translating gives CSVGQEGYTF.

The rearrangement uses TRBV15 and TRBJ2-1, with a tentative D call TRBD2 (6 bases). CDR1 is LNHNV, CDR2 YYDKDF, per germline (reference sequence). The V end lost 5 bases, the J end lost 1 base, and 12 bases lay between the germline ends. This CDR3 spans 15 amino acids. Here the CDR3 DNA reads TGTGCCACCAGCCCTGGGGACTTATCCTACAATGAGCAGTTCTTC. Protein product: CATSPGDLSYNEQFF.

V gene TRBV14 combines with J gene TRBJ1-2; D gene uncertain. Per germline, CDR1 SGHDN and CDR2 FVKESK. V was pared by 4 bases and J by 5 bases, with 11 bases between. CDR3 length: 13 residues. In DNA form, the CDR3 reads TGTGCCAGCAGCCCCGGCGGGGTGTATGGCTACACCTTC. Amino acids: CASSPGGVYGYTF.

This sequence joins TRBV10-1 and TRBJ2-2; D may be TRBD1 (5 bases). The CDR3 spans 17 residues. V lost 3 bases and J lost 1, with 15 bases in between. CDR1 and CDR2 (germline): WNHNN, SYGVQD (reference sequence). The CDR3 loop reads CASSDSGQPMNTGELFF. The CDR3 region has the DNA TGCGCCAGCAGTGATTCAGGGCAGCCGATGAACACCGGGGAGCTGTTTTTT.

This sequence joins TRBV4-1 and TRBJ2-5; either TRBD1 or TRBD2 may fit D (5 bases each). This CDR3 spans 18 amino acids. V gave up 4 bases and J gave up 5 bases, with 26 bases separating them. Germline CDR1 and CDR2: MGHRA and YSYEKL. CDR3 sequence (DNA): TGCGCCAGCAGCCGCTCAACCCGGGACCTCACACACTGGGAGACCCAGTACTTC. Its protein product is CASSRSTRDLTHWETQYF.

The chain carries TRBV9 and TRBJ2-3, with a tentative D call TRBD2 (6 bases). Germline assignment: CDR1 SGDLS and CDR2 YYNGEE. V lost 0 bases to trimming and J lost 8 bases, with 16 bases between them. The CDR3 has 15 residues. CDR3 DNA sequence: TGTGCCAGCAGCGTAGCTGGGGACTTCTCAGCTACGCAGTATTTT. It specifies CASSVAGDFSATQYF.

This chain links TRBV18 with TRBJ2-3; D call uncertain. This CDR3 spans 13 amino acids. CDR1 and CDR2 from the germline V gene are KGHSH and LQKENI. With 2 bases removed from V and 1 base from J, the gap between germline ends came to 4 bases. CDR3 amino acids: CASSPGGTDTQYF. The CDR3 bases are TGTGCCAGCTCACCAGGAGGCACAGATACGCAGTATTTT.

The CDR3 DNA is TGTGCCAGCTCACCGTCGGCACTAGCGCCCGGGGAGCTGTTTTTT. As protein: CASSPSALAPGELFF. The gene calls are TRBV18 and TRBJ2-2; 7 bases line up with TRBD2. There are 15 residues in the CDR3. Germline lookup yields CDR1 KGHSH and CDR2 LQKENI. J gave up 6 bases and V 3 bases, and 7 bases lay outside the gene matches.

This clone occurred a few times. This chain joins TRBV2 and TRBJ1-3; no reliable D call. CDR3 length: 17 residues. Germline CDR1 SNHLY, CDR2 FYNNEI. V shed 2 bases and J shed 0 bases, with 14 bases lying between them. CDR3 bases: TGTGCCAGCAGTGAAAATTTGGCAGCGATCTCTGGAAACACCATATATTTT. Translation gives CASSENLAAISGNTIYF.

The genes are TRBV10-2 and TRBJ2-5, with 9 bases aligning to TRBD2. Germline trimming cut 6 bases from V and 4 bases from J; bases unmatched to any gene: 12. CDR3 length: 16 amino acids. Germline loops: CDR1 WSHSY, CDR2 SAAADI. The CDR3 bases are TGCGCCAGCAGGAATGTGGCGGGGGGGCGGTCAGAGACCCAGTACTTC. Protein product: CASRNVAGGRSETQYF.

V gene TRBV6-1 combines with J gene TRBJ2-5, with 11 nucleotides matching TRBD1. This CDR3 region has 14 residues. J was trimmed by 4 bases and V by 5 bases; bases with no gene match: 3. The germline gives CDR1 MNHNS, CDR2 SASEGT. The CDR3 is CASSRTGGRETQYF. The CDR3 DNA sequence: TGTGCCAGCAGTCGGACAGGGGGCAGAGAGACCCAGTACTTC.

The CDR3 reads CASSLGRESYNEQFF. The CDR3 region has the DNA TGTGCCAGCAGCTTGGGACGGGAATCCTACAATGAGCAGTTCTTC. The chain combines TRBV5-6 with TRBJ2-1, with D perhaps matching TRBD2 (5 bases). CDR1 and CDR2 from the germline V gene are SGHDT and YYEEEE. The CDR3 sequence is 15 residues long. The V gene lost 0 bases and the J gene lost 1 base, with 8 bases spanning the gap.

Here the CDR3 reads CASSETGLNTEAFF. Here the CDR3 DNA reads TGTGCCAGCAGTGAGACAGGCCTCAACACTGAAGCTTTCTTT. The chain uses TRBV6-5 and TRBJ1-1; a possible D gene is TRBD1 (6 bases). CDR1 MNHEY and CDR2 SVGAGI come from the germline V gene. Trimming cost V 5 bases and J 2 bases, with 12 bases left between them. This CDR3 contains 14 residues.

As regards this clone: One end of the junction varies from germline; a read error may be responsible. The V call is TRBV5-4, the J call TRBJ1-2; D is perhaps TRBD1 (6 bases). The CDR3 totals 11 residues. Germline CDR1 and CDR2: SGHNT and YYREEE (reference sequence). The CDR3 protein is CASSSGQGKAF. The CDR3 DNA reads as TGTGCCAGCAGCTCGGGACAAGGAAAAGCCTTC.